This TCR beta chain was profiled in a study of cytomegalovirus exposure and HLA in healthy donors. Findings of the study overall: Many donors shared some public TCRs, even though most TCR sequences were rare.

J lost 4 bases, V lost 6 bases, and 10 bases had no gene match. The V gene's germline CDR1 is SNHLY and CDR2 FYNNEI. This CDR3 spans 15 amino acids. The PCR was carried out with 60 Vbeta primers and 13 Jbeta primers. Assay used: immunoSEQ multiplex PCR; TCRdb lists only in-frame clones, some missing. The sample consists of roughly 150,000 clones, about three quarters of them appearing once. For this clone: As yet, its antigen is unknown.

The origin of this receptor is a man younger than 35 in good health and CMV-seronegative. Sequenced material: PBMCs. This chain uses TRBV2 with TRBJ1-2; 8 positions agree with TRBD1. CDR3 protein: CASSLGQGGSYGYTF. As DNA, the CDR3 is TGTGCCAGCAGCCTTGGACAGGGCGGAAGCTATGGCTACACCTTC.